This is a list of T cell receptor beta chains from one sample in a study of beta chain features in type 1 diabetes. This table comes from immunoSEQ multiplex PCR, and its TCRdb copy is limited to in-frame clones, with some not included. The sample consists of roughly 400,000 clones, 9.5% to 10% of them appearing once. Sequencing used central memory CD4+ T cells from blood. These receptors all come from a man between 25 and 39 years old with type 1 diabetes. Both conserved end residues are part of each CDR3. Fields, in order: V gene, J gene, D gene, clone size, CDR3 DNA, CDR3 protein. D genes are given only for firm matches. Some rows have no size entry. The others give once, few or many, or a class for an expanded clone.

v_call: TRBV2
j_call: TRBJ1-2
d_call: .
clone_size: many
cdr3_nt: TGTGCCAGCAGTGAAGCGGGGGAAGGCGATGGCTACACCTTC
cdr3_aa: CASSEAGEGDGYTF

v_call: TRBV5-1
j_call: TRBJ2-7
d_call: .
clone_size: .
cdr3_nt: TGCGCCAGCAGCTTTAATACAGGGGGGGCCAGCTCCTACGAGCAGTACTTC
cdr3_aa: CASSFNTGGASSYEQYF

v_call: TRBV5-1
j_call: TRBJ2-5
d_call: TRBD2
clone_size: .
cdr3_nt: TGCGCCAGCAGCTTGGCCCTAGGGAGGGCCGGGGAGACCCAGTACTTC
cdr3_aa: CASSLALGRAGETQYF

v_call: TRBV10-3
j_call: TRBJ2-5
d_call: .
clone_size: few
cdr3_nt: TGTGCCACCAACACCGGGGCACAAGAGACCCAGTACTTC
cdr3_aa: CATNTGAQETQYF

v_call: TRBV5-4
j_call: TRBJ2-2
d_call: .
clone_size: few
cdr3_nt: TGTGCCAGCAGCTCCGGGACTCTGAACACCGGGGAGCTGTTTTTT
cdr3_aa: CASSSGTLNTGELFF

v_call: TRBV7-2
j_call: TRBJ2-3
d_call: .
clone_size: .
cdr3_nt: TGTGCCAGCAGCTTAGCGGTATCGGCCGAGCATACGCAGTATTTT
cdr3_aa: CASSLAVSAEHTQYF

v_call: TRBV7-9
j_call: TRBJ1-2
d_call: .
clone_size: .
cdr3_nt: TGTGCCAGCAGCTGGGGAGCTGAGCTCGTCTATGGCTACACCTTC
cdr3_aa: CASSWGAELVYGYTF

v_call: TRBV9
j_call: TRBJ1-2
d_call: .
clone_size: few
cdr3_nt: TGTGCCAGCAGCGCCCAACAGGGCATGAACTATGGCTACACCTTC
cdr3_aa: CASSAQQGMNYGYTF

v_call: TRBV11-1
j_call: TRBJ1-1
d_call: TRBD1
clone_size: few
cdr3_nt: TGTGCCAGCAGCTTGGACAGGGGCAGAACTGAAGCTTTCTTT
cdr3_aa: CASSLDRGRTEAFF

v_call: TRBV6-5
j_call: TRBJ2-7
d_call: .
clone_size: many
cdr3_nt: TGTGCCAGCAGGGAACCAGACAGCTACGAGCAGTACTTC
cdr3_aa: CASREPDSYEQYF

v_call: TRBV10-3
j_call: TRBJ1-1
d_call: .
clone_size: once
cdr3_nt: TGTGCCATCAGCAGAGAAACCCCCCCAACTGAAGCTTTCTTT
cdr3_aa: CAISRETPPTEAFF

v_call: TRBV28
j_call: TRBJ1-5
d_call: .
clone_size: few
cdr3_nt: TGTGCCAGCAGTGGGGTTTATAGCAATCAGCCCCAGCATTTT
cdr3_aa: CASSGVYSNQPQHF

v_call: TRBV6-5
j_call: TRBJ2-7
d_call: TRBD2
clone_size: .
cdr3_nt: TGTGCCAGCAGTTACTCCGGACTAGTATCCCACGAGCAGTACTTC
cdr3_aa: CASSYSGLVSHEQYF

v_call: TRBV7-5
j_call: TRBJ1-5
d_call: .
clone_size: .
cdr3_nt: TGTGCCAGCAGCTGGGGTTATCAGCCCCAGCATTTT
cdr3_aa: CASSWGYQPQHF

v_call: TRBV19
j_call: TRBJ2-1
d_call: TRBD2
clone_size: few
cdr3_nt: TGTGCCAGTAGTAGCCCCCTCAGCGGGAGCTACAATGAGCAGTTCTTC
cdr3_aa: CASSSPLSGSYNEQFF

v_call: TRBV4-3
j_call: TRBJ2-7
d_call: TRBD2
clone_size: .
cdr3_nt: TGCGCCAGCAGCCGGGGACTAGCGGGTCAGTCCTACGAGCAGTACTTC
cdr3_aa: CASSRGLAGQSYEQYF

v_call: TRBV5-1
j_call: TRBJ1-1
d_call: .
clone_size: few
cdr3_nt: TGCGCCAGCAGCTTGGTGACTAACACTGAAGCTTTCTTT
cdr3_aa: CASSLVTNTEAFF